This T cell receptor (beta chain) was recorded in a study of blood T cells in healthy people across ages. Study-level results: Among long-lived donors, naive CD4+ cells were more numerous and diversity higher than in aged donors.

Many counts were recorded for this clonotype. Its antigen is not known. It was with a sample-barcoded 5' primer and a J-beta primer mix that a second PCR of roughly 6 to 11 cycles was run. TCRdb analysed the 5' RACE reads with MiXCR anew, one entry per CDR3 protein. The table includes hundreds of thousands of distinct CDR3 sequences, around 52% detected once. Whenever a sample was processed, at least 6 million PBMCs were isolated. The CDR3 is 13 amino acids. The V end lost 7 bases, the J end lost 9 bases, and 18 bases lay between the germline ends. The TCR sequence derives from a woman older than 75 in good health. The rearrangement links TRBV12-3 or TRBV12-4 to TRBJ1-1, with a possible D match to TRBD1 (6 bases). Sequencing input: blood. CDR3 sequence reads: CASTSNTGGKAFF. In DNA form, the CDR3 reads TGTGCCAGCACGTCTAATACTGGGGGCAAAGCTTTCTTT.